This paragraph covers one T cell receptor (beta chain) sequence. This sample was taken from a study of blood T cell repertoires in COVID-19. Study-level information: COVID-19 samples from acute and convalescent phases originated in the United States, Italy and Spain. The cDNA or gDNA used as material had been derived from T cells, B-cell-depleted T cells, or PBMCs.

Germline V lookup: CDR1 MNHEY, CDR2 SVGAGI. V lost 6 bases and J lost 4; bases outside the gene matches: 6. The CDR3 contains 14 residues. In the original analysis: The authors estimated nucleated cell counts from reference gene primer amplification. Produced via immunoSEQ multiplex PCR; TCRdb's table is partial and in-frame only. Clonal size and the V and J genes are those of that table, whereas D and trimming came from the DNA. The table records 210,000 or so clones, 80% of them present only once. The V and J genes are TRBV6-5 and TRBJ1-3, with TRBD1 identical over 7 bases. The sequence came from a human donor in a cohort sampled during active COVID-19. The sequencing sample was made of peripheral blood. The CDR3 nucleotides read TGTGCCAGCAGGAAGACAGGGAGGGGAAACACCATATATTTT. This encodes CASRKTGRGNTIYF.